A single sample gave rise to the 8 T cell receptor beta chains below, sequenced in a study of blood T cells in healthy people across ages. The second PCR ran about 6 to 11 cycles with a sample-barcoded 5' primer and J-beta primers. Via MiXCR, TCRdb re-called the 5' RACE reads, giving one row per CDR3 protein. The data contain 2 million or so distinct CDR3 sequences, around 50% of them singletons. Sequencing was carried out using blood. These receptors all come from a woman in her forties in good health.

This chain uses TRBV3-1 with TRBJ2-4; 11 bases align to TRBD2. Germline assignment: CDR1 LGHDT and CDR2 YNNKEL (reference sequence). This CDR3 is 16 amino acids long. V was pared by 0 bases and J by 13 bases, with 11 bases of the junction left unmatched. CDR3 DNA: TGTGCCAGCAGCCAAGATCCGACTAGCGGGGTTAGAGTGCAGTACTTC. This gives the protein CASSQDPTSGVRVQYF.

The CDR3 DNA is TGTGCCAGCAGCCAAGGGACTAGCGTTAGCTCCTACGAGCAGTACTTC. Translation: CASSQGTSVSSYEQYF. The V and J genes are TRBV3-1 and TRBJ2-7, with 9 bases lining up with TRBD2. Germline lookup yields CDR1 LGHDT and CDR2 YNNKEL (reference sequence). The CDR3 is 16 amino acids. V trimming: 1 base; J trimming: 0 bases; junction bases outside the gene matches: 4.

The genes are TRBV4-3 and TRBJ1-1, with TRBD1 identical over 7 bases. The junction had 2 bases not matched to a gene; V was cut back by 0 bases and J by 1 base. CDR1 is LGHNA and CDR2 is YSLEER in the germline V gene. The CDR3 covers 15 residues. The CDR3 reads CASSQDEGANTEAFF. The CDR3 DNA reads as TGCGCCAGCAGCCAAGACGAGGGGGCGAACACTGAAGCTTTCTTT.

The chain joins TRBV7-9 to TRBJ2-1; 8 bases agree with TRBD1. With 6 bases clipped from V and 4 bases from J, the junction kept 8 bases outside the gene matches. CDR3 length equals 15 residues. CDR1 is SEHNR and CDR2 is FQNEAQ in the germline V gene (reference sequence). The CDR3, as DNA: TGTGCCAGCAGATCGGACAGGGCGAATTACAATGAGCAGTTCTTC. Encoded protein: CASRSDRANYNEQFF. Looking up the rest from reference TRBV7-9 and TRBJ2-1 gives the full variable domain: DTGVSQNPRHKITKRGQNVTFRCDPISEHNRLYWYRQTLGQGPEFLTYFQNEAQLEKSRLLSDRFSAERPKGSFSTLEIQRTEQGDSAMYLCASRSDRANYNEQFFGPGTRLTVL.

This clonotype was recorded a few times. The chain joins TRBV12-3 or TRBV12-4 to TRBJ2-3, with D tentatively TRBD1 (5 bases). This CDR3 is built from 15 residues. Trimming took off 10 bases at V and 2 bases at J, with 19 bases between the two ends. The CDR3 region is CATSLTQAATDTQYF. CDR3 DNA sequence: TGTGCCACCTCATTAACACAGGCAGCCACAGATACGCAGTATTTT.

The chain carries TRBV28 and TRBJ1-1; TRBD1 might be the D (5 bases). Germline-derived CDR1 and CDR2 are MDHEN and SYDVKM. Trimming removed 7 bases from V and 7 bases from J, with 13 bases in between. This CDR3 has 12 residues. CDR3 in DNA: TGTGCCAGCAAGGAAAGGGGACGTGAAGCTTTCTTT. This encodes CASKERGREAFF.

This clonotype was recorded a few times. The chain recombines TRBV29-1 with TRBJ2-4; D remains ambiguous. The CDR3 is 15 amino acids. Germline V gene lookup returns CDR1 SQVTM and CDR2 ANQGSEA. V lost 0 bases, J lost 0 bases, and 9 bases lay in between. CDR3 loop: CSVEDRSPAKNIQYF. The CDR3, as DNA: TGCAGCGTTGAAGACCGTTCACCAGCCAAAAACATTCAGTACTTC.

The CDR3 here is CASSRIGGVIQDTQYF. Written as DNA, the CDR3 is TGCGCCAGCAGCCGAATCGGTGGGGTTATCCAAGATACGCAGTATTTT. This sequence joins TRBV4-1 and TRBJ2-3; D gene ambiguous. This CDR3 has 16 residues. V was pared by 4 bases and J by 5 bases, with 19 bases between. From germline, CDR1 is MGHRA and CDR2 YSYEKL.